Included here is one T cell receptor (beta chain) sequence, with context. This sample stems from a study of spatial heterogeneity in lung cancer. The CDR3 runs 17 residues. Per germline, CDR1 LNHDA and CDR2 SQIVND (reference sequence). The V gene lost 6 bases and the J gene lost 0 bases, with 18 bases spanning the gap. Every individual TCR cDNA molecule carried its own unique molecular identifier, which allowed correction of PCR and sequencing errors. One entry per CDR3 protein results from TCRdb running MiXCR on the 5' RACE reads. The sample holds about 2,800 distinct CDR3 sequences, 5.5% to 7% seen once. Indicated time point: sample taken at primary tumor resection. Sequencing of whole RNA from tumor, nontumor lung or frozen PBMC involved no sorting.

This sequence originates from a male donor with early-stage non-small cell lung cancer. This chain connects TRBV19 to TRBJ2-1; D gene unclear. The sequencing here drew on normal lung tissue next to the tumor, taken at surgery. CDR3 in amino acids: CASRNHYGPSSYNEQFF. The CDR3 DNA sequence: TGTGCCAGTAGAAACCACTACGGGCCCAGCTCCTACAATGAGCAGTTCTTC.